This T cell receptor beta chain was documented in a study of T cell responses to AZD1222 COVID-19 vaccine. Clones were sequenced by immunoSEQ multiplex PCR, and TCRdb holds only the in-frame ones, with some missing. The data hold around 150,000 clones, with approximately 90% observed a single time. This CDR3 has 14 residues. The V gene lost 1 base and the J gene lost 0 bases, with 4 bases spanning the gap. Germline loops: CDR1 GTSNPN, CDR2 SVGIG (reference sequence). This receptor was identified in an adult in good health. Sequences were derived from peripheral blood, sampled on day 0 of AZD1222 vaccination. V usage is TRBV30 and J usage is TRBJ1-6; D call uncertain. The CDR3 region is CAWSAPSYNSPLHF. The CDR3 DNA reads as TGTGCCTGGAGTGCACCCTCCTATAATTCACCCCTCCACTTT.